These 32 T cell receptor beta chains share one sample of origin, sequenced in a study of CXCR3-negative and CXCR3-positive naive CD8 T cells. The authors made the TRB cDNA libraries by 5' RACE using UMI labels. TCRdb re-called the 5' RACE reads and catalogs CDR3 proteins one per entry, DNA excluded. Its listing shows more than 35,000 distinct CDR3 sequences. Sequencing was done on a sample of memory CD8+ T cells from blood. These receptors all stem from a human donor in good health. Some clones in this sample may be carry-over from other donors' samples.

This sequence joins TRBV15 and TRBJ2-2. The CDR3 runs 14 residues. From germline, CDR1 is LNHNV and CDR2 YYDKDF (reference sequence). The CDR3 reads CATSRDPTTGGLFF.

The rearrangement links TRBV29-1 to TRBJ2-7. This CDR3 is 12 amino acids long. Germline lookup yields CDR1 SQVTM and CDR2 ANQGSEA. Here the CDR3 reads CSVVQKNYEQYF.

The CDR3 region is CASSAHTDEQYF. The chain links TRBV14 to TRBJ2-7. Germline V CDR1 and CDR2: SGHDN, FVKESK. The CDR3 sequence is 12 residues long.

This rearrangement joins TRBV10-2 to TRBJ2-1; as DNA is missing, the TRBD1 call by TCRdb cannot be tested. The germline V gene has CDR1 WSHSY and CDR2 SAAADI. The CDR3 spans 14 residues. The chain's CDR3 is CASGGQGDYNEQFF.

Measured by frequency, this clonotype is large. V gene TRBV20-1 combines with J gene TRBJ2-7; absent DNA, TCRdb's TRBD1 call cannot be checked. This CDR3 has 15 residues. Germline V gives CDR1 DFQATT, CDR2 SNEGSKA (reference sequence). The CDR3 protein is CSVQSAGGESYEQYF.

The chain uses TRBV12-3 or TRBV12-4 and TRBJ1-5. This CDR3 has 14 amino acids. Here the CDR3 reads CASSLGSGNQPQHF.

The chain couples TRBV29-1 to TRBJ2-7; as DNA is missing, the TRBD1 call by TCRdb cannot be tested. This CDR3 comprises 18 residues. CDR1 is SQVTM and CDR2 is ANQGSEA in the germline V gene. The CDR3 reads CSVTAPLTVTYMGDEQYF.

V usage is TRBV6-4 and J usage is TRBJ2-1; TCRdb reports TRBD2, a call that lacks DNA to check it against. The CDR3 sequence is 16 residues long. Germline CDR1 is MRHNA and CDR2 is SNTAGT. This CDR3 is CASSGGESGGHNEQFF.

The chain combines TRBV12-3 or TRBV12-4 with TRBJ2-1; TCRdb's D gene call, TRBD1, goes unchecked for lack of DNA. CDR3 length equals 15 residues. The CDR3 sequence: CASRRAQGATNEQFF.

The J gene is TRBJ2-1, the V gene TRBV5-5; TCRdb calls TRBD1, which cannot be checked without DNA. The CDR3 extends over 14 amino acids. Germline-derived CDR1 and CDR2 are SGHKS and YYEKEE (reference sequence). CDR3 residues: CASSLGQGADEQFF.

The rearrangement uses TRBV28 and TRBJ2-1; TCRdb's assignment of TRBD2 cannot be checked, as there is no DNA. Per germline, CDR1 MDHEN and CDR2 SYDVKM. There are 15 residues in the CDR3. The CDR3 here is CAAQLALSSYNEQFF.

The chain uses TRBV28 and TRBJ2-1; TCRdb picks TRBD2, but there is no DNA to check that call. The CDR3 extends over 15 amino acids. CDR1 and CDR2 (germline): MDHEN, SYDVKM. This CDR3 is CASSEREVSYNEQFF.

The rearrangement joins TRBV6-5 to TRBJ1-5; the TCRdb call, TRBD1, lacks DNA for checking. Germline values: CDR1 MNHEY, CDR2 SVGAGI. CDR3 size: 15 residues. CDR3 sequence reads: CASSYSTSGSQPQHF.

V gene TRBV10-1 combines with J gene TRBJ2-2. CDR1 is WNHNN and CDR2 is SYGVQD in the germline V gene (reference sequence). The CDR3 is made up of 14 amino acids. CDR3 residues: CASSARHNTGELFF.

The chain joins TRBV20-1 to TRBJ2-5; the D call of TRBD1 rests on TCRdb alone, since no DNA is present to check it. The CDR3 sequence is 22 residues long. Germline V gives CDR1 DFQATT, CDR2 SNEGSKA (reference sequence). The CDR3 region is CSARDEGTGGSTSTPIQETQYF.

V is TRBV12-3 or TRBV12-4 and J is TRBJ2-7; TCRdb proposes TRBD1, but this gene call is untestable without DNA. There are 13 residues in the CDR3. The CDR3 protein is CASSRGGRDEQYF.

This chain uses TRBV27 with TRBJ2-1; no DNA is available, so the TRBD1 call from TCRdb remains unchecked. The CDR3 is 16 residues long. Looked up from germline, CDR1 is MNHEY and CDR2 is SMNVEV (reference sequence). The CDR3 sequence is CASSFLQGSSYNEQFF.

The chain has TRBV28 and TRBJ2-7; TCRdb selects TRBD1, and the lack of DNA leaves this call unchecked. This CDR3 comprises 14 residues. Germline CDR1 is MDHEN and CDR2 is SYDVKM. Here the CDR3 reads CASSHRDRTYEQYF. Using reference TRBV28 and TRBJ2-7 for the parts outside the CDR3, the full variable domain is DVKVTQSSRYLVKRTGEKVFLECVQDMDHENMFWYRQDPGLGLRLIYFSYDVKMKEKGDIPEGYSVSREKKERFSLILESASTNQTSMYLCASSHRDRTYEQYFGPGTRLTVT.

The J gene is TRBJ2-7, the V gene TRBV28. The CDR3 consists of 14 residues. Germline V gene sequence: CDR1 MDHEN, CDR2 SYDVKM. The CDR3 is CASSSNLDFYEQYF.

The chain carries TRBV28 and TRBJ2-7; the TRBD1 assignment by TCRdb is unverifiable without DNA. CDR3 length: 14 residues. Germline V CDR1 and CDR2: MDHEN, SYDVKM. This CDR3 is CASSFMAGDYEQYF.

V gene TRBV12-3 or TRBV12-4 combines with J gene TRBJ2-7. The CDR3 spans 14 residues. The CDR3 is CASRGSTGTYEQYF.

The J gene is TRBJ1-5, the V gene TRBV20-1; the D call of TRBD1 rests on TCRdb alone, since no DNA is present to check it. This CDR3 contains 14 residues. Germline V gene data show CDR1 as DFQATT and CDR2 as SNEGSKA (reference sequence). CDR3 residues: CSAREPGQGQPQHF.

This chain connects TRBV12-3 or TRBV12-4 to TRBJ2-1; TCRdb gives TRBD1 as the D gene, but with no DNA this cannot be confirmed. The CDR3 has 16 amino acids. The CDR3 here is CASRPGQGASYNEQFF.

This chain joins TRBV7-7 and TRBJ2-1; TCRdb calls TRBD2, which cannot be checked without DNA. This CDR3 is built from 15 residues. Germline CDR1 reads SSHAT; CDR2 reads FNYEAQ (reference sequence). The CDR3 loop is CASSATSGGYNEQFF.

The V and J genes are TRBV5-1 and TRBJ2-7; TCRdb reports TRBD2, a call that lacks DNA to check it against. The CDR3 consists of 15 residues. Germline-derived CDR1 and CDR2 are SGHRS and YFSETQ. CDR3 residues: CASSLTSGGFYEQYF.

J is TRBJ2-5 and V is TRBV20-1; TCRdb's D gene call, TRBD2, goes unchecked for lack of DNA. Germline V gene lookup returns CDR1 DFQATT and CDR2 SNEGSKA (reference sequence). This CDR3 contains 17 residues. CDR3 in amino acids: CSAKVFGSGVMGETQYF.

This chain uses TRBV7-3 with TRBJ1-2. The CDR3 covers 17 residues. Looked up from germline, CDR1 is SGHTA and CDR2 is FQGTGA. The CDR3 region is CASSLNHGGRDQYGYTF.

The gene calls are TRBV19 and TRBJ2-7; the D call from TCRdb, TRBD2, cannot be confirmed without DNA. The CDR3 has 15 residues. Germline CDR1 and CDR2: LNHDA and SQIVND (reference sequence). This CDR3 is CASSIEASGTYEQYF.

The genes are TRBV4-1 and TRBJ2-3; there is no DNA to check the TCRdb D call of TRBD2. CDR1 MGHRA and CDR2 YSYEKL come from the germline V gene. The length of the CDR3 is 16 residues. CDR3: CASSQTPSGLTDTQYF.

The rearrangement links TRBV7-9 to TRBJ1-1. CDR3 size: 13 residues. CDR1 is SEHNR and CDR2 is FQNEAQ in the germline V gene (reference sequence). Here the CDR3 reads CASSPRLDTEAFF.

J is TRBJ2-1 and V is TRBV7-3; TCRdb reports TRBD2, a call that lacks DNA to check it against. Germline loops: CDR1 SGHTA, CDR2 FQGTGA. The CDR3 runs 16 residues. The CDR3 protein is CASSLLGGGAYNEQFF.

V and J are TRBV6-2 or TRBV6-3 and TRBJ2-5. Per germline, CDR1 MNHEY and CDR2 SVGEGT. This CDR3 contains 16 residues. The CDR3 loop is CASSYGLDARPGSQYF.